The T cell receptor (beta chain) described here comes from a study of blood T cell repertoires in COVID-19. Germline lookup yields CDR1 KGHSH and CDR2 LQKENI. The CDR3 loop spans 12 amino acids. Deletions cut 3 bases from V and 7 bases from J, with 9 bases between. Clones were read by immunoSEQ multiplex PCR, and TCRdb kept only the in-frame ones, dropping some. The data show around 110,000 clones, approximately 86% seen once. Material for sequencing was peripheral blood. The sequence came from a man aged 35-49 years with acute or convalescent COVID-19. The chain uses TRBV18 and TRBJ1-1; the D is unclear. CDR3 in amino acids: CASSPGPLEAFF. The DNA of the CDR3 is TGTGCCAGCTCACCTGGGCCGCTTGAAGCTTTCTTT.